The 16 T cell receptor beta chains reported below all come from one sample, sequenced in a study of T cells in Graves' hyperthyroidism and ophthalmopathy. Amplification yielded TCR beta CDR3 regions, with RNA transcripts as the source. TCR CDR3 underwent first-round RT-PCR with the HTBI primer set. TCRdb reanalysed the multiplex PCR reads using MiXCR and keeps one entry per CDR3 protein. The sample has about 410,000 distinct CDR3 sequences, 13% to 15% seen once; the top ten hold around 20%. Specimen: blood. Every receptor here comes from a woman aged 25-40 years with Graves' ophthalmopathy.

The table lists this clonotype with many counts. The rearrangement uses TRBV11-2 and TRBJ2-7, with D hard to call. The CDR3 totals 11 residues. Germline lookup yields CDR1 SGHAT and CDR2 FQNNGV. Trimming removed 4 bases at V and 2 bases at J, with 3 bases between. CDR3 nucleotides: TGTGCCAGCAGCTCTCCCTACGAGCAGTACTTC. It is translated as CASSSPYEQYF.

The genes are TRBV6-5 and TRBJ2-7, with D uncertain. This CDR3 is 15 amino acids long. Trimming pared 4 bases from V and 4 bases from J, leaving 17 bases between. Germline V gene sequence: CDR1 MNHEY, CDR2 SVGAGI. CDR3 protein: CASSLRQSTGYEQYF. Written as DNA, the CDR3 is TGTGCCAGCAGTTTAAGACAATCAACGGGTTACGAGCAGTACTTC.

V usage is TRBV29-1 and J usage is TRBJ2-1; D gene uncertain. The CDR3 is made up of 12 amino acids. Germline V gene data show CDR1 as SQVTM and CDR2 as ANQGSEA. V shed 7 bases and J shed 2 bases, with 9 bases lying between them. CDR3 DNA: TGCAGCGCCCGGTTTGCCTACAATGAGCAGTTCTTC. It is translated as CSARFAYNEQFF.

Points on this clonotype: This may arise from a read error, as a much more abundant clone is one base away. This CDR3 reads CARSESSGVYEQYF. The CDR3 DNA reads TGCGCCAGAAGTGAGTCCAGCGGTGTCTACGAGCAGTACTTC. This chain connects TRBV10-1 to TRBJ2-7; weak D call: TRBD2 (5 bases). Germline V lookup: CDR1 WNHNN, CDR2 SYGVQD (reference sequence). CDR3 length: 14 residues.

This clonotype was counted a few times. The gene calls are TRBV15 and TRBJ2-5, with a tentative D call TRBD2 (6 bases). This CDR3 region has 16 residues. Trimming removed 4 bases at V and 2 bases at J, with 17 bases between. Germline V gene data show CDR1 as LNHNV and CDR2 as YYDKDF (reference sequence). CDR3 coding DNA: TGTGCCACCAGCACCATTATCGCGGGGAGGCAAGAGACCCAGTACTTC. Translated: CATSTIIAGRQETQYF.

Remarks on this clonotype: One base away lies a much larger clone, so this may be a sequencing read error. The CDR3 reads CASSSVTGELFF. The CDR3 DNA reads TGTGCCAGCAGCTCGGTCACCGGGGAGCTGTTTTTT. The chain joins TRBV7-9 to TRBJ2-2; D gene unclear. Germline V lookup: CDR1 SEHNR, CDR2 FQNEAQ (reference sequence). The CDR3 consists of 12 residues. V shed 4 bases and J shed 4 bases, with 4 bases lying between them.

This clonotype was recorded many times. This chain uses TRBV14 with TRBJ1-4; the D gene is possibly TRBD1 (5 bases). The CDR3 has 14 residues. Germline CDR1 reads SGHDN; CDR2 reads FVKESK. Deletions cut 3 bases from V and 5 bases from J, with 10 bases between. The CDR3 DNA is TGTGCCAGCAGCCACTCGGGACGAAATGAAAAACTGTTTTTT. Protein: CASSHSGRNEKLFF.

In this sample, this clonotype turned up many times. The rearrangement links TRBV12-3 or TRBV12-4 to TRBJ2-7, with TRBD1 as a possible D gene (5 bases). The V gene lost 6 bases and the J gene lost 4 bases, with 10 bases spanning the gap. This CDR3 is built from 12 residues. DNA of the CDR3: TGTGCCAGCAGCCCAGGGTTTTACGAGCAGTACTTC. Translated: CASSPGFYEQYF.

Only a few counts were recorded for this clonotype. The J gene is TRBJ2-2, the V gene TRBV12-3 or TRBV12-4; D unclear. V dropped 11 bases and J dropped 0 bases, with 7 bases sitting between them. This CDR3 is built from 12 residues. DNA of the CDR3: TGTGCCGGAACAGCGAACACCGGGGAGCTGTTTTTT. Encoded protein: CAGTANTGELFF.

This clonotype showed up many times. The chain recombines TRBV7-6 with TRBJ2-7; D is uncertain. This CDR3 region has 18 residues. The germline V and J ends were trimmed by 1 base and 1 base, with 20 bases remaining between them. CDR1 is SGHVS and CDR2 is FNYEAQ in the germline V gene. The CDR3 reads CASSLGSLGRVKSYEQYF. CDR3 nucleotides: TGTGCCAGCAGCTTAGGAAGTTTAGGTAGGGTAAAATCCTACGAGCAGTACTTC.

J is TRBJ2-1 and V is TRBV7-9; 13 bases align to TRBD2. V gave up 5 bases and J gave up 6 bases; unmatched junction bases: 7. Germline V gives CDR1 SEHNR, CDR2 FQNEAQ (reference sequence). The CDR3 covers 16 residues. The CDR3 DNA follows: TGTGCCAGCAGCCCCCCGACTAGCGGGGGGTCCAATGAGCAGTTCTTC. This translates into CASSPPTSGGSNEQFF.

This clonotype was recorded many times. V usage is TRBV11-1 and J usage is TRBJ2-7, with 9 bases lining up with TRBD1. Losses at the gene ends were 1 base for V and 3 bases for J; bases not matched to a gene: 1. Germline V gene lookup returns CDR1 SGHAT and CDR2 FQDESV (reference sequence). The CDR3 runs 14 residues. The CDR3 DNA sequence: TGTGCCAGCAGCTTAGGACAGGGGGTCTACGAGCAGTACTTC. This translates into CASSLGQGVYEQYF.

The V and J genes are TRBV4-1 and TRBJ1-5; D ambiguous. Germline V gene data show CDR1 as MGHRA and CDR2 as YSYEKL. V was cut by 4 bases and J by 3 bases, with 16 bases left in between. The CDR3 has 16 residues. CDR3 DNA: TGCGCCAGCAGCCTGAGGACGATTGGATCCAATCAGCCCCAGCATTTT. Its protein product is CASSLRTIGSNQPQHF.

This clonotype was detected many times. The rearrangement joins TRBV28 to TRBJ2-7; D is perhaps TRBD2 (5 bases). Looked up from germline, CDR1 is MDHEN and CDR2 is SYDVKM. The V end was cut by 7 bases, the J end by 0 bases, with 10 bases between. The CDR3 has 13 amino acids. The CDR3 protein is CASNRAGSYEQYF. DNA of the CDR3: TGTGCCAGCAATCGGGCGGGCTCCTACGAGCAGTACTTC.

Concerning this clonotype: One end of the junction varies from germline; a read error may be responsible. This chain joins TRBV6-2 or TRBV6-3 and TRBJ2-1, with D perhaps matching TRBD1 (6 bases). Germline-derived CDR1 and CDR2 are MNHEY and SVGEGT. The CDR3 has 12 amino acids. This CDR3 reads CASLGQWGEQCF. The CDR3 bases are TGTGCCAGCCTGGGACAATGGGGTGAGCAGTGCTTC.

This clonotype occurred many times. The DNA for the CDR3 is TGTGCCAGCAGCAATGGGATCCAAAGGGACACTGAAGCTTTCTTT. Protein sequence: CASSNGIQRDTEAFF. The chain joins TRBV5-6 to TRBJ1-1; D gene unclear. The CDR3 has 15 residues. The germline CDR1 and CDR2 sequences are SGHDT and YYEEEE. Between the trimmed V and J ends, which lost 4 bases and 3 bases, there was a span of 16 bases.